The rows below give T cell receptor beta chains drawn from one sample of a study of blood T cell repertoires in COVID-19. Here immunoSEQ multiplex PCR was the method, and the copy in TCRdb shows in-frame clones only, minus some. The sample consists of around 100,000 clones, about 89% of them appearing once. The specimen was peripheral blood. All receptors come from a man between 60 and 70 years old with acute or convalescent COVID-19. CDR3s include the opening cysteine and the closing phenylalanine or tryptophan. Fields, in order: V gene, clone size, CDR3 protein. Rows give clone size only sometimes, using once, few, many, or a class for an expanded clone.

TRBV19,-,CASRDRGDTGELFF
TRBV6-4,-,CASSGTPYNEQFF
TRBV5-1,-,CASSLGASFGDTQYF
TRBV19,-,CASSSVVELFF
TRBV11-3,-,CASSPRRSPYNEQFF
TRBV9,-,CASSVGQVGANEKLFF
TRBV19,-,CASSIGTSTMNTEAFF
TRBV7-9,-,CASSFGDFYTEAFF
TRBV19,-,CASTPSGDGANVLTF
TRBV6-4,-,CASSDGTSGNNEQFF
TRBV7-2,-,CASSPRGTTGELFF
TRBV28,-,CASSPPGTGGYTF
TRBV2,-,CASSSGTVGNQPQHF
TRBV18,-,CASSRGPGQPNTEAFF
TRBV27,-,CASSSYDRGAEAFF
TRBV27,-,CASSRGQDEQFF
TRBV15,-,CATSKRGEGQPQHF
TRBV27,-,CASSPSAQGAGVTGELFF
TRBV5-1,-,CASSLDGSGRAGETQYF
TRBV6-1,-,CASSDDNSGANVLTF
TRBV2,-,CASRRGIGELFF
TRBV24-1,-,CATRESDQPQHF
TRBV28,-,CASSAGNQPQHF
TRBV3-1/TRBV3-2,-,CASSPPPRGQNTEAFF
TRBV19,-,CASSIQGANHGYTF
TRBV30,-,CAWSAGTAIYNEQFF
TRBV30,-,CAWQQGILSGNTIYF
TRBV24-1,once,CATSDPLAGAYNEQFF
TRBV5-1,-,CASSATGQLNTEAFF
TRBV3-1/TRBV3-2,-,CASSPGLAKNEQFF
TRBV9,-,CASSREVENTEAFF
TRBV6-5,-,CASLTGAGTGELFF
TRBV6-1,-,CASSEAPRSSNQPQHF
TRBV3-1/TRBV3-2,-,CASSQGRTGTENQPQHF
TRBV7-3,-,CASSLGQGTYNEQFF
TRBV7-9,-,CASSPGTGLIGGYTF
TRBV2,-,CASRGHRMIQETQYF
TRBV2,-,CASSGTRGTNEQFF
TRBV5-1,-,CASSRTSGSPQETQYF
TRBV7-6,-,CASSSGLAGGGETQYF
TRBV28,-,CASSRVGQKPLNEQFF
TRBV18,-,CASSPIGGTEAFF
TRBV7-9,-,CASSTGTTLNTEAFF
TRBV9,-,CASSVDGGFGNTIYF
TRBV10-3,-,CAISDGEGSTDTQYF
TRBV2,few,CASRESRGSGNTIYF